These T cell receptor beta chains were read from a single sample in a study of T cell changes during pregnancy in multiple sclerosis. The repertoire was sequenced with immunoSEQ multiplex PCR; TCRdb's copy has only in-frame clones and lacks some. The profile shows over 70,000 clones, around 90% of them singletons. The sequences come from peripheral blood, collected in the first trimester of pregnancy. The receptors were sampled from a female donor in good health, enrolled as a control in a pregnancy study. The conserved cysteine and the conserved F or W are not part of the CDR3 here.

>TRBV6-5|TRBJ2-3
ASSYAAGYTDTQY
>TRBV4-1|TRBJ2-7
ASSHVPGLGYYEQY
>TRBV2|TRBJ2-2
ASSEEGTNTGELF
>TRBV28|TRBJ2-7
ASSLWAGSHEQY
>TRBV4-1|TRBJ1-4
ASSQDPAVEKLF
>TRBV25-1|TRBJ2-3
ASSESGVMFTDTQY
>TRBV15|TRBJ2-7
ATSREGAQAYEQY
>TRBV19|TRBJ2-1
ASSIVAGVWNEQF
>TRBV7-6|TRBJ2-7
ASSLSPIGDRGLYEQY
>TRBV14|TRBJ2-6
ASSPGLAGVTGANVLT
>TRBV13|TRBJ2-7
ASSLFSGGHDEQY
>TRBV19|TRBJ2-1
ASSILGQGSNEQF
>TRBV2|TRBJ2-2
ASRWEHTGELF
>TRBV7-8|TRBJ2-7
ASSLETSGAYEQY
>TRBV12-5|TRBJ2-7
ASAPLTSGYYEQY
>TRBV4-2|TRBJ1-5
ASSQVGQDNQPQH
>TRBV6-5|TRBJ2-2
ASTPGGNTGELF
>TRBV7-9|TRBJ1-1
ASTMTANTEAF
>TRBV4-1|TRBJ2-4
ASSQDVWSGSDIQY
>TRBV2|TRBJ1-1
ATNREGGNTEAF
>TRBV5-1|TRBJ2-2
ASSPGLAGATGELF
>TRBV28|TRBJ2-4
ASSSPRRQGVAKNIQY
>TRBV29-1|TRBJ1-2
SAILGGMLSWGYT
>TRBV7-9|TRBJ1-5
ASSLDGVGQPQH
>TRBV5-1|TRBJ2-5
ASSLATGSSQTQY
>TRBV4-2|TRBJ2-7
ASSSHTGTSREQY
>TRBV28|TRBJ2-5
ASSDRFQETQY
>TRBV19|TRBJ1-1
ASTARGSVGNTEAF
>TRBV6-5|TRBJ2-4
ASSYRGQNIQY
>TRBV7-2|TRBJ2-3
ASSSDRATVGTQY
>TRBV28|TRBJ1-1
ASRTPYVVVNTEAF
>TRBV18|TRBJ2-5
ASSPLRQETQY
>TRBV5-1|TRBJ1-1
ASSLAGGYTEAF
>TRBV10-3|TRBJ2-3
ATLSGITTDTQY
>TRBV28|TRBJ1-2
ASSATTTGYGYT
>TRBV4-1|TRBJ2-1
ASRDSKYNEQF
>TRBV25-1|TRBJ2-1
AISEGTGESNEQF
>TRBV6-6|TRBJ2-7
ASSVDGRSRYEQY
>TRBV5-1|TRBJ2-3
ASGDGLAGGLDTQY
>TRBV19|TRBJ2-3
ASSKGLAGTDTQY
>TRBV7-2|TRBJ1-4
ASSRNTGEKLF
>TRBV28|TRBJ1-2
ASSSSRTRGYT
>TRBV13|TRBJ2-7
ASSLGGLSYEQY
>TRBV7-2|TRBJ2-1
ASSSLAGLLFWGQF
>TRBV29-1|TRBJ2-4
SVSRSRAKNIQY
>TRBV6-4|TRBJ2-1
ASSDSMGGGPYNEQF
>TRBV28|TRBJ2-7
ASSFIAGGSYEQY
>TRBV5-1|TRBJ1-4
ASSPGGSDRVRKLF
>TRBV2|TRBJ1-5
ASSEDQRQPQH
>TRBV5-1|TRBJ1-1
ASSLIGTGSNTEAF
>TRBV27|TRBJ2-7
ASSFAQTYEQY
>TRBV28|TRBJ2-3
ASSPPIARRTQY
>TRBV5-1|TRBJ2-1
ASGYRVNSYNEQF
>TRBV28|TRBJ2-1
ASSFPSTANEQF
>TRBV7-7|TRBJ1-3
ASSRRKMGTGLGLLGNTIY
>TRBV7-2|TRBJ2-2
ASRTAPNTGELF
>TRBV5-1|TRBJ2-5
ASSLGTSGQLWGQQETQY